A single TCR beta chain is shown here with its context. Its antigen is as yet unknown. The CDR3 is 15 amino acids. Germline-derived CDR1 and CDR2 are MNHEY and SVGAGI. The ends were cut back, 2 bases at V and 4 bases at J, with 14 bases in the middle. The data were obtained in a study of T cells after yellow fever vaccination. General observations from the study: Of the clonotypes, a small share occurred in both CD4 and CD8 compartments.

TCRdb ran MiXCR on the 5' RACE reads and lists one entry per CDR3 protein. Found here are more than 350,000 distinct CDR3 sequences, 11% of them singletons; the top ten hold roughly 18%. The V gene is TRBV6-5, the J gene TRBJ2-5; D unclear. The source material was PBMCs, sampled on the day of the first yellow fever vaccination. This clonotype originated in a man aged 18 to 35 who received the YFV17D yellow fever vaccine. CDR3 loop: CASSYAFTSVETQYF. CDR3 sequence (DNA): TGTGCCAGCAGTTACGCGTTCACCTCGGTAGAGACCCAGTACTTC.